This T cell receptor beta chain was sequenced for a study of cytomegalovirus exposure and HLA in healthy donors. The study's findings and limits: A likely sequencing artifact accounted for one observed cluster of highly shared sequence variants. A later analysis linked around 15,000 TCR beta sequences to HLA alleles at 0.05 false discovery rate.

Points on this clone: Its target is not known.

PCR used 60 Vbeta primers and 13 Jbeta primers. Authors' data handling: Roughly 80 million unique TCR beta chains, roughly 12 million shared, were counted in a later analysis. The assay was immunoSEQ multiplex PCR, and TCRdb's table has in-frame clones only and misses some. The DNA gave D and trimming, while V, J and clone size come from that table. The repertoire holds under 150,000 clones, with around 86% as singletons. Germline V gene sequence: CDR1 WNHNN, CDR2 SYGVQD (reference sequence). Trimming removed 5 bases from V and 3 bases from J, with 5 bases in between. This CDR3 spans 11 amino acids. The sequencing sample was made of PBMCs. The TCR sequence derives from a man between 18 and 35 years old in good health and CMV-seronegative. The rearrangement links TRBV10-1 to TRBJ2-7; a weak D match, TRBD1 (5 bases). Written as DNA, the CDR3 is TGCGCCAGCAGTCAGGGCTACGAGCAGTACTTC. Translation gives CASSQGYEQYF.